These 24 T cell receptor beta chains originate from one sample sequenced in a study of regulatory T cells in long-lasting Graves disease (dated by TCRdb to 2020 to 2022). Receptor amplification or capture employed multiplex PCR. Instrument used: Illumina HiSeq 4000. CDR3 regions were amplified by Arm-PCR with iRepertoire HTBI primers to construct TCR beta libraries. TCRdb reprocessed the public reads (quality trimming at Q25 with fastp, clone calling with MiXCR) and kept in-frame beta chains. Identical CDR3 proteins give one entry, which carries the most common genes and DNA. The sample table contains 300,000 or so distinct CDR3 sequences; only one count was recorded for 20% of them. Roughly 27% of the sample is in the top ten clones. The time point label, read with the paper, signifies: persistent/refractory GD, antithyroid drugs over 5 years with positive TRAb. For both TCR sequencing and RNA sequencing, RNA was extracted from PBMCs in TRIzol.

The starting material was peripheral blood mononuclear cells (PBMCs), obtained when the disease was refractory, from a patient treated with antithyroid drugs. The receptors were gathered from a female donor with Graves disease.

There are a few counts of this clonotype. CDR3 nucleotide sequence: TGCGCCAGCAGCCCAAAGGGGGACAATCAGCCCCAGCATTTT. Translated, it gives CASSPKGDNQPQHF. V usage is TRBV4-1 and J usage is TRBJ1-5; TRBD1 might be the D (6 bases). Germline V gives CDR1 MGHRA, CDR2 YSYEKL. V was clipped by 4 bases and J by 3 bases, with 10 bases between them. The CDR3 has 14 amino acids.

V and J are TRBV20-1 and TRBJ1-1; D not certain. The CDR3 is 10 amino acids. Germline loops: CDR1 DFQATT, CDR2 SNEGSKA (reference sequence). Deletions cut 4 bases from V and 7 bases from J, with 7 bases between. The CDR3 sequence is CSATGNEAFF. The CDR3 coding sequence is TGCAGTGCTACGGGAAATGAAGCTTTCTTT.

V and J are TRBV7-2 and TRBJ1-3; possibly TRBD1 for D (6 bases). CDR1 is SGHTA and CDR2 is FQGNSA in the germline V gene. This CDR3 spans 15 amino acids. Trimming left V 4 bases short and J 4 bases short, with 14 bases between. In nucleotides, the CDR3 is TGTGCCAGCAGCTGGGGGCCAGAAGCCGGAAACACCATATATTTT. It codes for CASSWGPEAGNTIYF. Full variable domain (rest looked up from reference TRBV7-2 and TRBJ1-3): GAGVSQSPSNKVTEKGKDVELRCDPISGHTALYWYRQSLGQGLEFLIYFQGNSAPDKSGLPSDRFSAERTGGSVSTLTIQRTQQEDSAVYLCASSWGPEAGNTIYFGEGSWLTVV.

The chain combines TRBV6-9 with TRBJ2-7, with 7 bases that match TRBD1. The length of the CDR3 is 16 residues. The V and J ends lost 3 bases and 2 bases, in that order; junction bases with no gene match: 10. The germline V gene encodes CDR1 MNHGY and CDR2 SVAAGI. CDR3 nucleotides: TGTGCCAGCAGTTACTCCAGGGACAGAGGTCCCTACGAGCAGTACTTC. Translating it yields CASSYSRDRGPYEQYF.

V and J are TRBV6-5 and TRBJ2-3, with 9 bases matching TRBD2. CDR1 and CDR2 (germline): MNHEY, SVGAGI. The V gene end was trimmed by 2 bases and the J gene end by 3 bases; junction bases not matched to a gene: 3. This CDR3 has 15 amino acids. CDR3 sequence reads: CASSYSGGPTDTQYF. The CDR3 region has the DNA TGTGCCAGCAGTTACAGCGGGGGGCCAACAGATACGCAGTATTTT.

This clonotype was counted many times. The genes are TRBV29-1 and TRBJ1-1; D unresolved. This CDR3 contains 12 residues. Per germline, CDR1 SQVTM and CDR2 ANQGSEA. V was shortened by 6 bases and J by 0 bases, with 8 bases between the two germline ends. CDR3 in DNA: TGCAGCGTAAACGGGATGAACACTGAAGCTTTCTTT. Its translation is CSVNGMNTEAFF.

This chain connects TRBV7-9 to TRBJ1-6, with 10 bases matching TRBD1. The CDR3 totals 16 residues. Germline CDR1 and CDR2: SEHNR and FQNEAQ (reference sequence). Trimming removed 5 bases from V and 10 bases from J; junction bases left unmatched: 11. This CDR3 is CASSHWTGGRSSPLHF. DNA of the CDR3: TGTGCCAGCAGCCACTGGACAGGGGGACGGTCCTCACCCCTCCACTTT.

A few counts support this clonotype. The rearrangement joins TRBV7-9 to TRBJ2-7; 7 bases match TRBD2. V lost 3 bases to trimming and J lost 6 bases; unmatched junction nucleotides: 8. Germline CDR1 and CDR2: SEHNR and FQNEAQ (reference sequence). The CDR3 has 14 residues. Here the CDR3 reads CASSFGLVEGEQYF. Here the CDR3 DNA reads TGTGCCAGCAGCTTCGGACTAGTTGAAGGCGAGCAGTACTTC.

A single count supports this clonotype. The chain links TRBV12-5 to TRBJ1-2, with a weak D call TRBD1 (5 bases). This CDR3 comprises 16 residues. V was cut by 0 bases and J by 4 bases, with 15 bases left in between. Germline loops: CDR1 LGHNT, CDR2 FRNRAP. The chain's CDR3 is CASGLVRGQGAYGYTF. The CDR3 DNA is TGTGCTAGTGGTTTGGTACGCGGGCAGGGCGCCTATGGCTACACCTTC.

This chain connects TRBV3-1 to TRBJ2-7; 10 bases line up with TRBD2. This CDR3 is built from 15 residues. Germline V gene sequence: CDR1 LGHDT, CDR2 YNNKEL (reference sequence). With 4 bases clipped from V and 2 bases from J, the junction kept 5 bases outside the gene matches. The CDR3 loop reads CASSRRLAGPYEQYF. CDR3 coding DNA: TGTGCCAGCAGCCGCCGACTAGCGGGTCCCTACGAGCAGTACTTC.

This clonotype was counted ten times or more. This sequence joins TRBV28 and TRBJ1-4; weak D call: TRBD1 (6 bases). The germline V gene has CDR1 MDHEN and CDR2 SYDVKM. CDR3 length equals 16 residues. The germline V and J ends were trimmed by 6 bases and 7 bases, with 21 bases remaining between them. The CDR3 coding sequence is TGTGCCAGCAGCTCTTTACCCGGCAGGGGCGGTGAAAAACTGTTTTTT. Its translation is CASSSLPGRGGEKLFF.

This clonotype was detected many times. The CDR3 sequence: CASSSSGGINQPQHF. CDR3 nucleotide sequence: TGTGCCAGTTCCTCTAGCGGGGGTATTAATCAGCCCCAGCATTTT. The chain links TRBV19 to TRBJ1-5, with a weak D call TRBD1 (5 bases). Germline V lookup: CDR1 LNHDA, CDR2 SQIVND (reference sequence). This CDR3 has 15 residues. Between the trimmed V and J ends, which lost 8 bases and 4 bases, there was a span of 18 bases. The variable domain in full, with the rest retrieved from reference TRBV19 and TRBJ1-5, is DGGITQSPKYLFRKEGQNVTLSCEQNLNHDAMYWYRQDPGQGLRLIYYSQIVNDFQKGDIAEGYSVSREKKESFPLTVTSAQKNPTAFYLCASSSSGGINQPQHFGDGTRLSIL.

The chain joins TRBV28 to TRBJ1-1, with 8 positions matching TRBD1. Germline V lookup: CDR1 MDHEN, CDR2 SYDVKM. V shed 5 bases and J 3 bases; nucleotides not matched to a gene: 14. The CDR3 length is 17 residues. The CDR3 region is CASSDYGWTGNHTEAFF. CDR3 coding DNA: TGTGCCAGCAGTGACTACGGATGGACAGGGAATCACACTGAAGCTTTCTTT.

In this sample, this clonotype turned up a few times. This chain uses TRBV12-3 or TRBV12-4 with TRBJ2-2; 7 bases fit TRBD2. CDR3 length equals 15 residues. Trimming cost V 8 bases and J 4 bases; bases outside gene matches: 10. DNA of the CDR3: TGTGCCAGCCGAGGGCGGGAGTGGTCCACCGGGGAGCTGTTTTTT. Protein product: CASRGREWSTGELFF.

This clonotype was detected many times. V gene TRBV10-3 combines with J gene TRBJ1-1, with a possible D match to TRBD1 (6 bases). The CDR3 contains 11 residues. CDR1 ENHRY and CDR2 SYGVKD come from the germline V gene. The V and J ends lost 4 bases and 8 bases respectively, with 8 bases between them. In DNA form, the CDR3 reads TGTGCCATCAGTGCCGGGACAGAAGCTTTCTTT. Translated, it gives CAISAGTEAFF.

The chain uses TRBV6-2 or TRBV6-3 and TRBJ2-7; 10 bases agree with TRBD1. Per germline, CDR1 MNHEY and CDR2 SVGEGT. This CDR3 spans 16 amino acids. V dropped 7 bases and J dropped 5; count of bases not matched to a gene: 14. Here the CDR3 reads CASTKPTGTGAHEQYF. CDR3 DNA sequence: TGTGCCAGCACCAAACCGACCGGGACAGGGGCTCACGAGCAGTACTTC.

This clonotype showed up just once. A much larger clone lies one base from this, so it may be a read error. The CDR3 ends on some other residue instead of the conserved phenylalanine or tryptophan, so this is likely a read error. The V and J genes are TRBV6-1 and TRBJ1-1; D unclear. Trimming removed 6 bases at V and 9 bases at J, with 5 bases between. This CDR3 has 9 residues. Germline V gene sequence: CDR1 MNHNS, CDR2 SASEGT. Here the CDR3 DNA reads TGTGCCAGCAGGTTCCAAGCTTTCCTT. Its translation is CASRFQAFL.

The chain is built from TRBV29-1 and TRBJ2-7; 9 bases fit TRBD1. The CDR3 extends over 15 amino acids. CDR1 and CDR2 (germline): SQVTM, ANQGSEA. V was clipped by 4 bases and J by 5 bases; unmatched bases: 12. CDR3 protein: CSVARFQDRGNEQYF. The DNA of the CDR3 is TGCAGCGTTGCCCGATTTCAGGACAGGGGTAACGAGCAGTACTTC.

V and J are TRBV12-3 or TRBV12-4 and TRBJ2-3; D is possibly TRBD1 (7 bases). The CDR3 extends over 14 amino acids. Trimming cost V 5 bases and J 2 bases, with 11 bases left between them. DNA of the CDR3: TGTGCCAGCAGTGCGGGACAGTTCACAGATACGCAGTATTTT. This encodes CASSAGQFTDTQYF.

The chain joins TRBV6-1 to TRBJ1-5; D gene uncertain. The CDR3 runs 15 residues. V was clipped by 6 bases and J by 3 bases, with 15 bases between them. From germline, CDR1 is MNHNS and CDR2 SASEGT. The CDR3 sequence is CASRGALGYNQPQHF. The CDR3 DNA reads as TGTGCCAGCAGGGGTGCGTTGGGGTACAATCAGCCCCAGCATTTT.

The chain carries TRBV4-1 and TRBJ2-7; 8 nucleotides align to TRBD2. This CDR3 region has 18 residues. Unmatched junction bases numbered 11, after V lost 1 base and J lost 0 bases. Per germline, CDR1 MGHRA and CDR2 YSYEKL. In DNA form, the CDR3 reads TGCGCCAGCAGCCAAGCTATTGCGCAGCGGGGGACCTCCTACGAGCAGTACTTC. Its translation: CASSQAIAQRGTSYEQYF.

Ten or more counts support this clonotype. The genes are TRBV2 and TRBJ2-7, with D perhaps matching TRBD1 (7 bases). With 6 bases removed from V and 3 bases from J, the gap between germline ends came to 18 bases. Germline loops: CDR1 SNHLY, CDR2 FYNNEI. CDR3 length: 15 residues. For the CDR3, the DNA is TGTGCCAGCAGCCGGGGGACAGATATAGGCTACGAGCAGTACTTC. Its translation is CASSRGTDIGYEQYF.

This sequence joins TRBV13 and TRBJ2-7, with D unclear. The germline gives CDR1 PRHDT, CDR2 FYEKMQ (reference sequence). V dropped 1 base and J dropped 2 bases, with 24 bases sitting between them. There are 19 residues in the CDR3. This CDR3 is CASSLVNRLSTSGAYEQYF. CDR3 bases: TGTGCCAGCAGCTTAGTGAATCGGTTGTCAACCAGTGGGGCCTACGAGCAGTACTTC.

This chain links TRBV3-1 with TRBJ2-3; TRBD2 agrees at 12 bases. The CDR3 length is 18 residues. Germline V CDR1 and CDR2: LGHDT, YNNKEL (reference sequence). V shed 5 bases and J 0 bases; nucleotides not matched to a gene: 9. Here the CDR3 reads CASSGRLAGESSTDTQYF. CDR3 bases: TGTGCCAGCAGCGGACGACTAGCGGGAGAGTCTAGCACAGATACGCAGTATTTT.